This TCR beta chain was sequenced during a study of OX40 agonist ivuxolimab in advanced cancers. With respect to the entire study: Ivuxolimab was an agonistic, fully human IgG2 monoclonal antibody directed against OX40 (CD134), a costimulatory receptor. In the dose-escalation cohort, approximately 80% of patients were male, and the mean age was 60 years with a range of roughly 20 to 80. Three dose-escalation patients achieved partial responses, one with hepatocellular carcinoma and two with cutaneous melanoma. Patients were allowed to have had prior anti-PD-1, anti-PD-L1 or anti-CTLA-4 therapy, and approximately 40% of the dose-escalation patients had been treated with checkpoint inhibitors. The paper describes the monotherapy dose-escalation part (N ≈ 49 patients) of the phase I trial of ivuxolimab. Intravenous ivuxolimab was administered to patients every 2 weeks at six dose levels: 0.01, 0.1, 0.3, 1.5, 3 and 10 mg/kg. Peripheral TCRbeta sequencing was intended to test whether TCR sequence diversity was altered and clonal T-cell expansion was caused by ivuxolimab. Among the 50 to 55 dose-escalation patients, 19 had hepatocellular carcinoma, 15 or so melanoma, 9 renal cell carcinoma and 9 head and neck cancer.

V is pruned by 5 bases and J by 6 bases, leaving 14 bases of the junction without a gene match. The CDR3 spans 17 residues, from the cysteine through the phenylalanine. Kept here is only the CDR3 DNA, which spans 51 bases and is read in frame from base 1. CDR1 and CDR2 are drawn from the germline V gene (reference sequence): SEHNR, FQNEAQ. Broad study findings and their caveats: At doses from 0.1 to 3.0 mg/kg, clonal expansion was seen in both CD4+ and CD8+ blood T cells between baseline and week 6. On average, CD8+ T cells showed more expanded clones than CD4+ T cells after ivuxolimab. In partial responders in the 0.1-3.0 mg/kg groups, normalized peripheral clonal expansion was found to be among the lowest, especially among CD8+ T cells. Low levels of normalized T-cell clonal expansion were also seen in some patients who did not respond. The antigen specificity of the peripheral T cells that underwent clonal expansion was not determined.

The trial excluded patients who had a history of autoimmune disease or were on systemic immunosuppression. Peripheral blood for TCR sequencing was collected from all dose cohorts at baseline, on cycle 4 day 1, and on cycle 7 day 1. The samples were taken from a phase I, first-in-human, multicenter, open-label dose-escalation trial of ivuxolimab. Adults with locally advanced or metastatic head and neck squamous cell, hepatocellular, melanoma or renal cell carcinoma were enrolled in the trial. Before TCR sequencing, CD4+ and CD8+ T cells were separately sorted from peripheral blood. Genomic DNA was isolated from the sorted cells so that the TCRbeta CDR3 region could be sequenced. TCRbeta CDR3 regions were sequenced using the immunoSEQ Assay. In its TCRdb copy, this immuneACCESS table keeps in-frame sequences only and misses some clones. Where compared with another copy, unresolved V genes explain less than half of these, and the others have no known cause. This sample holds roughly 63,000 clones; 86% were observed only once. The leading ten clones occupy approximately 1.3% of the sample.

As concerns this clone: What this receptor recognizes is not known. Base-call qualities are not available, and no considerably larger clone is one nucleotide away.

The chain joins TRBV7-9 to TRBJ2-1; 9 bases in the middle match TRBD1. The specimen comprised CD4+ or CD8+ T cells sorted from blood, sampled in a trial of the OX40 agonist ivuxolimab. The origin of this receptor is an adult with an advanced solid tumor such as melanoma, head and neck, liver or kidney cancer. The CDR3 reads as follows: CASSEGPHRDRVNEQFF. Here is the DNA: TGTGCCAGCAGCGAAGGACCACACCGGGACAGGGTCAATGAGCAGTTCTTC.